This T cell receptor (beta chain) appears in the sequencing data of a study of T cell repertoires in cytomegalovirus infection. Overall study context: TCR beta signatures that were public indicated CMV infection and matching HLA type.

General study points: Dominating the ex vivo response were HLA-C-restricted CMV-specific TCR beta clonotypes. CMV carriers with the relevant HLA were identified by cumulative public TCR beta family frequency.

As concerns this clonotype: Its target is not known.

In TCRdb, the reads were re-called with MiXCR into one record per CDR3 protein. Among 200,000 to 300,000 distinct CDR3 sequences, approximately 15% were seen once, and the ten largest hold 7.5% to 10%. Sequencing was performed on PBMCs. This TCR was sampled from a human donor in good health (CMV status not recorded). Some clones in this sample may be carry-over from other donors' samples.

CDR3 nucleotides: TGTGCCAGCAGTTCGGATGGCCCTTACAATGAGCAGTTCTTC. It is translated as CASSSDGPYNEQFF. The V gene is TRBV28, the J gene TRBJ2-1; D gene uncertain. Germline values: CDR1 MDHEN, CDR2 SYDVKM. The CDR3 loop spans 14 amino acids. Trimming removed 4 bases at V and 4 bases at J, with 11 bases between.